The 25 T cell receptor beta chains below come from one sample, sequenced in a study of blood T cell repertoires in COVID-19 (dated by TCRdb to the early 2020s). Library preparation used the immunoSEQ multiplex PCR assay. TCRdb provides this immuneACCESS table in a form limited to in-frame rearrangements. Some clones are lacking; in checked studies, under half of them reflect an unresolved V gene, and why the rest are absent is not known. The table for this sample lists 240,000 or so clones; roughly 83% of them were counted only once. The ten largest clones represent over 7.5% of the sample. What was sequenced was peripheral blood. The receptors shown here come from a woman aged 80 or over with acute or convalescent COVID-19.

This clone was detected once. The rearrangement joins TRBV19 to TRBJ2-2; 7 bases are a match to TRBD1. The CDR3 is made up of 15 amino acids. After removal of 4 bases from V and 3 bases from J, the junction contained 5 bases not matched to a gene. Germline CDR1 LNHDA, CDR2 SQIVND (reference sequence). CDR3 nucleotides: TGTGCCAGTAGTAGAGGGGGCTCGGACACCGGGGAGCTGTTTTTT. Amino acid sequence: CASSRGGSDTGELFF. The full variable domain, completed using reference TRBV19 and TRBJ2-2, is DGGITQSPKYLFRKEGQNVTLSCEQNLNHDAMYWYRQDPGQGLRLIYYSQIVNDFQKGDIAEGYSVSREKKESFPLTVTSAQKNPTAFYLCASSRGGSDTGELFFGEGSRLTVL.

The rearrangement links TRBV6-1 to TRBJ2-2; D possibly corresponds to TRBD1 (5 bases). This CDR3 has 18 amino acids. Germline CDR1 is MNHNS and CDR2 is SASEGT. V lost 0 bases, J lost 0 bases, and 14 bases lay in between. The CDR3 here is CASSEALLGAANTGELFF. In DNA form, the CDR3 reads TGTGCCAGCAGTGAAGCGCTTCTTGGGGCCGCGAACACCGGGGAGCTGTTTTTT.

The chain combines TRBV12-3 or TRBV12-4 with TRBJ1-1, with TRBD1 identical over 11 bases. V gave up 3 bases and J gave up 6 bases; unmatched junction bases: 0. The CDR3 runs to 13 residues. The CDR3, as DNA: TGTGCCAGCAGTTTGGGACAGGGGGCTGAAGCTTTCTTT. Translation: CASSLGQGAEAFF.

The chain is built from TRBV5-1 and TRBJ1-3; D is uncertain. V dropped 0 bases and J dropped 2 bases, with 6 bases sitting between them. The germline CDR1 and CDR2 sequences are SGHRS and YFSETQ. The CDR3 runs to 14 residues. The CDR3: CASSLASAGNTIYF. The CDR3 nucleotides are TGCGCCAGCAGCTTGGCGTCGGCTGGAAACACCATATATTTT.

This chain joins TRBV7-9 and TRBJ2-4; D possibly corresponds to TRBD2 (6 bases). V was trimmed by 5 bases and J by 7 bases, leaving 15 bases between them. Germline-derived CDR1 and CDR2 are SEHNR and FQNEAQ (reference sequence). This CDR3 comprises 14 residues. CDR3 sequence: CASSKPGGGNIQYF. Here the CDR3 DNA reads TGTGCCAGCAGCAAACCAGGCGGAGGGAACATTCAGTACTTC.

This chain joins TRBV4-1 and TRBJ2-3; D perhaps matches TRBD2 (7 bases). Germline V gene lookup returns CDR1 MGHRA and CDR2 YSYEKL. Trimming cost V 1 base and J 3 bases, with 17 bases left between them. CDR3 length: 17 amino acids. Here the CDR3 reads CASSQVGRGAGTDTQYF. CDR3 DNA sequence: TGCGCCAGCAGCCAAGTGGGGAGGGGGGCCGGAACAGATACGCAGTATTTT.

The chain recombines TRBV2 with TRBJ1-6, with 8 bases lining up with TRBD1. CDR3 length: 17 residues. V gave up 6 bases and J gave up 3 bases; unmatched junction bases: 10. Germline CDR1 is SNHLY and CDR2 is FYNNEI. CDR3 coding DNA: TGTGCCAGCAGGGGTAGGACAGGGATCGTCTATAATTCACCCCTCCACTTT. This gives the protein CASRGRTGIVYNSPLHF.

The chain is built from TRBV12-5 and TRBJ2-5; possible D gene TRBD2, 5 bases. Germline values: CDR1 LGHNT, CDR2 FRNRAP. V was clipped by 2 bases and J by 5 bases, with 12 bases between them. CDR3 length: 14 residues. The CDR3 spells CASGLTSPGETQYF. CDR3 in DNA: TGTGCTAGTGGTTTGACCAGTCCGGGGGAGACCCAGTACTTC.

The V gene is TRBV29-1, the J gene TRBJ2-5, with 11 bases matching TRBD1. Trimming at V came to 6 bases and at J to 5 bases, leaving 5 bases not matched to a gene. The germline V gene has CDR1 SQVTM and CDR2 ANQGSEA. The CDR3 loop spans 13 amino acids. CDR3 sequence: CSVGQGAAETQYF. Here the CDR3 DNA reads TGCAGCGTCGGACAGGGGGCGGCTGAGACCCAGTACTTC.

This clone has more than one count but fewer than ten. The gene calls are TRBV9 and TRBJ1-5, with a tentative D call TRBD1 (6 bases). Germline V gene data show CDR1 as SGDLS and CDR2 as YYNGEE. This CDR3 comprises 15 residues. The V gene lost 3 bases and the J gene lost 6 bases, with 16 bases spanning the gap. CDR3 protein: CASSEGEGDGQPQHF. CDR3 DNA sequence: TGTGCCAGCAGCGAGGGGGAGGGGGACGGTCAGCCCCAGCATTTT.

The chain combines TRBV19 with TRBJ2-2, with D unclear. Germline lookup yields CDR1 LNHDA and CDR2 SQIVND (reference sequence). With 7 bases removed from V and 3 bases from J, the gap between germline ends came to 9 bases. The CDR3 is 13 amino acids. DNA for the CDR3: TGTGCCAGTACAGGCAGATACACCGGGGAGCTGTTTTTT. This gives the protein CASTGRYTGELFF.

In DNA form, the CDR3 reads TGCGCCAGCAGCTCACAGGGGATGGGGTACAATGAGCAGTTCTTC. Protein sequence: CASSSQGMGYNEQFF. The J gene is TRBJ2-1, the V gene TRBV5-1, with 7 bases matching TRBD1. The CDR3 runs to 15 residues. CDR1 and CDR2 from the germline V gene are SGHRS and YFSETQ. The ends lost 3 bases at V and 4 bases at J; junction bases unmatched: 7.

V is TRBV5-3 and J is TRBJ1-5; D not resolved. TRBV5-3 is an ORF, with its function uncertain. The ends were cut back, 1 base at V and 4 bases at J, with 12 bases in the middle. This CDR3 contains 15 residues. For the CDR3, the DNA is TGTGCCAGAAGCTTGAGACCCGACAAGAATCAGCCCCAGCATTTT. This sequence encodes CARSLRPDKNQPQHF.

The chain couples TRBV6-5 to TRBJ2-7; 8 positions match TRBD1. The CDR3 sequence is 15 residues long. Germline CDR1 MNHEY, CDR2 SVGAGI. The V gene end was trimmed by 6 bases and the J gene end by 0 bases; junction bases not matched to a gene: 7. The DNA of the CDR3 is TGTGCCAGCAGGGACTGGACAGGGAGCTCCTACGAGCAGTACTTC. It yields the protein CASRDWTGSSYEQYF.

The genes are TRBV18 and TRBJ1-2; 8 bases are a match to TRBD1. The germline V gene has CDR1 KGHSH and CDR2 LQKENI. The CDR3 contains 14 residues. V was pared by 3 bases and J by 6 bases, with 6 bases of the junction left unmatched. CDR3 residues: CASSPKTGANGYTF. The CDR3 nucleotides read TGTGCCAGCTCACCCAAGACAGGGGCTAATGGCTACACCTTC.

The chain recombines TRBV2 with TRBJ1-2, with unresolved D. The CDR3 runs to 14 residues. Germline loops: CDR1 SNHLY, CDR2 FYNNEI. Deletions cut 4 bases from V and 1 base from J, with 10 bases between. The CDR3 DNA is TGTGCCAGCAGTGGAACAGCAGATAACTATGGCTACACCTTC. Its protein product is CASSGTADNYGYTF.

A single count supports this clone. The chain couples TRBV19 to TRBJ2-5; 7 bases match TRBD2. Losses at the gene ends were 0 bases for V and 4 bases for J; bases not matched to a gene: 5. The germline V gene has CDR1 LNHDA and CDR2 SQIVND (reference sequence). This CDR3 spans 15 amino acids. This CDR3 reads CASSIDRGRGETQYF. CDR3 bases: TGTGCCAGTAGTATAGATCGGGGGAGGGGAGAGACCCAGTACTTC.

V is TRBV5-1 and J is TRBJ2-1; 7 bases fit TRBD1. With V trimmed by 0 bases and J by 1 base, 1 base remained unmatched. CDR3 length: 15 amino acids. The germline gives CDR1 SGHRS, CDR2 YFSETQ. The CDR3: CASSLAQGSYNEQFF. For the CDR3, the DNA is TGCGCCAGCAGCTTGGCACAGGGGTCCTACAATGAGCAGTTCTTC.

This clone was detected once. V usage is TRBV28 and J usage is TRBJ1-2; weak D call: TRBD1 (5 bases). Germline CDR1 MDHEN, CDR2 SYDVKM. The CDR3 is made up of 16 amino acids. V was cut by 7 bases and J by 2 bases, with 20 bases left in between. Here the CDR3 reads CASTPSRQGGNYGYTF. Written as DNA, the CDR3 is TGTGCCAGCACACCAAGTCGGCAGGGCGGAAACTATGGCTACACCTTC.

V and J are TRBV6-2 or TRBV6-3 and TRBJ1-3; tentatively, D is TRBD1 (5 bases). The ends were cut back, 7 bases at V and 4 bases at J, with 17 bases in the middle. This CDR3 comprises 15 residues. CDR1 and CDR2 (germline): MNHEY, SVGEGT. DNA for the CDR3: TGTGCCAGCACCCCAGGGTTGAGGGTCGGAAACACCATATATTTT. It encodes CASTPGLRVGNTIYF.

This chain connects TRBV19 to TRBJ1-5, with a tentative D call TRBD1 (6 bases). The germline gives CDR1 LNHDA, CDR2 SQIVND (reference sequence). The CDR3 contains 15 residues. V was trimmed by 5 bases and J by 4 bases, leaving 15 bases between them. The CDR3 reads CASSQGTPPNQPQHF. The CDR3 DNA reads TGTGCCAGTAGTCAGGGGACACCACCGAATCAGCCCCAGCATTTT.

The rearrangement links TRBV15 to TRBJ2-7; perhaps TRBD2 as D (7 bases). The V and J ends lost 1 base and 0 bases respectively, with 13 bases between them. CDR3 length: 16 residues. CDR1 is LNHNV, CDR2 YYDKDF, per germline (reference sequence). This CDR3 is CATSRVRGASSYEQYF. The CDR3 DNA sequence: TGTGCCACCAGCAGAGTACGGGGGGCGTCCTCCTACGAGCAGTACTTC.

The gene calls are TRBV10-3 and TRBJ2-5, with D possibly being TRBD2 (6 bases). The germline V gene has CDR1 ENHRY and CDR2 SYGVKD. V shed 3 bases and J shed 5 bases, with 13 bases lying between them. The CDR3 runs to 14 residues. CDR3 loop: CAISEGRGWETQYF. CDR3 sequence (DNA): TGTGCCATCAGTGAAGGTCGGGGGTGGGAGACCCAGTACTTC.

V gene TRBV7-2 combines with J gene TRBJ1-1, with 11 bases identical to TRBD1. The germline V gene encodes CDR1 SGHTA and CDR2 FQGNSA. The CDR3 has 16 amino acids. After removal of 1 base from V and 4 bases from J, the junction contained 5 bases not matched to a gene. Here the CDR3 DNA reads TGTGCCAGCAGCTTAGGGGGGACAGGGGGAGGCACTGAAGCTTTCTTT. It encodes CASSLGGTGGGTEAFF.

The chain couples TRBV3-1 (or the pseudogene TRBV3-2) to TRBJ1-5, with D uncertain. The CDR3 has 14 residues. V dropped 1 base and J dropped 7 bases, with 11 bases sitting between them. Germline values: CDR1 LGHDT, CDR2 YNNKEL (reference sequence). The CDR3 sequence: CASSQGSGKQPQHF. CDR3 nucleotides: TGTGCCAGCAGCCAAGGCTCGGGAAAGCAGCCCCAGCATTTT.